Below are 17 T cell receptor beta chains sequenced from a single sample in a study of blood T cell repertoires in COVID-19. Profiling relied on immunoSEQ multiplex PCR, and the TCRdb table lists in-frame clones only, not all of them. This table holds approximately 170,000 clones, about 86% found once. Sequencing used peripheral blood. All receptors come from a human donor with acute or convalescent COVID-19. The donor label of this sample is uncertain.

The rearrangement joins TRBV30 to TRBJ1-3; D possibly corresponds to TRBD1 (6 bases). The CDR3 sequence is 15 residues long. CDR1 and CDR2 (germline): GTSNPN, SVGIG (reference sequence). V was clipped by 1 base and J by 2 bases, with 12 bases between them. CDR3 amino acids: CAWSETQGPGNTIYF. In DNA, the CDR3 is TGTGCCTGGAGTGAAACACAGGGACCTGGAAACACCATATATTTT.

This rearrangement joins TRBV5-5 to TRBJ2-7, with TRBD1 identical over 11 bases. Germline CDR1 reads SGHKS; CDR2 reads YYEKEE (reference sequence). CDR3 size: 15 residues. Losses at the gene ends were 4 bases for V and 4 bases for J; bases not matched to a gene: 7. CDR3: CASSGGQGVGYEQYF. CDR3 nucleotides: TGTGCCAGCAGCGGGGGACAGGGGGTTGGATACGAGCAGTACTTC.

Ten or more counts support this clone. The chain carries TRBV5-5 and TRBJ2-1; D might be TRBD2 (6 bases). CDR1 is SGHKS and CDR2 is YYEKEE in the germline V gene (reference sequence). V gave up 5 bases and J gave up 5 bases, with 14 bases separating them. This CDR3 contains 14 residues. CDR3 protein: CASSRDWGNNEQFF. DNA for the CDR3: TGTGCCAGCAGTCGGGACTGGGGGAACAATGAGCAGTTCTTC.

The chain couples TRBV29-1 to TRBJ2-1; 8 bases map to TRBD2. J gave up 3 bases and V 4 bases, and 5 bases lay outside the gene matches. The CDR3 totals 14 residues. CDR1 and CDR2 from the germline V gene are SQVTM and ANQGSEA. The CDR3 DNA reads as TGCAGCGTTGTTGGGACTAGATTCTACAATGAGCAGTTCTTC. Protein sequence: CSVVGTRFYNEQFF.

The chain is built from TRBV19 and TRBJ1-2, with D unclear. This CDR3 region has 13 residues. V lost 7 bases, J lost 5 bases, and 14 bases lay in between. The germline V gene has CDR1 LNHDA and CDR2 SQIVND (reference sequence). The CDR3 region is CASTNDKVYGYTF. DNA for the CDR3: TGTGCCAGTACCAACGACAAAGTGTATGGCTACACCTTC.

V is TRBV5-8 and J is TRBJ2-2, with TRBD1 matching over 7 bases. CDR3 length: 15 residues. Germline V gives CDR1 SGHTS, CDR2 YDEGEE. V shed 2 bases and J 0 bases; nucleotides not matched to a gene: 1. CDR3 region: CASSFGQANTGELFF. CDR3 DNA: TGTGCCAGCAGCTTCGGACAGGCGAACACCGGGGAGCTGTTTTTT.

The genes are TRBV14 and TRBJ2-6, with D unresolved. In germline, CDR1 is SGHDN, CDR2 FVKESK. This CDR3 region has 16 residues. The V end lost 4 bases, the J end lost 0 bases, and 10 bases lay between the germline ends. CDR3 residues: CASSPIRASGANVLTF. The CDR3 DNA follows: TGTGCCAGCAGCCCCATTCGCGCCTCTGGGGCCAACGTCCTGACTTTC.

This chain links TRBV10-1 with TRBJ2-7; D possibly corresponds to TRBD2 (5 bases). Germline CDR1 reads WNHNN; CDR2 reads SYGVQD (reference sequence). The CDR3 sequence is 16 residues long. V was clipped by 0 bases and J by 0 bases, with 12 bases between them. The CDR3 sequence: CASSESTGKSSYEQYF. In DNA, the CDR3 is TGCGCCAGCAGTGAGTCGACGGGAAAAAGCTCCTACGAGCAGTACTTC.

J is TRBJ2-5 and V is TRBV5-6, with D perhaps matching TRBD2 (5 bases). Germline assignment: CDR1 SGHDT and CDR2 YYEEEE. The CDR3 is 14 residues long. V was shortened by 5 bases and J by 2 bases, with 13 bases between the two germline ends. In DNA, the CDR3 is TGTGCCAGCAGGCCTGGACTTTCACAAGAGACCCAGTACTTC. Its translation: CASRPGLSQETQYF.

The chain uses TRBV3-1 (or the pseudogene TRBV3-2) and TRBJ1-1, with TRBD1 as a possible D gene (5 bases). The germline CDR1 and CDR2 sequences are LGHDT and YNNKEL (reference sequence). The CDR3 loop spans 15 amino acids. V was shortened by 4 bases and J by 5 bases, with 17 bases between the two germline ends. The CDR3 sequence is CASSLWTARGTEAFF. CDR3 bases: TGTGCCAGCAGCCTTTGGACGGCTAGGGGTACTGAAGCTTTCTTT.

In DNA form, the CDR3 reads TGTGCCTGGAGTGTCCCCACAGGGAGCCAGCCCCAGCATTTT. Translated: CAWSVPTGSQPQHF. The genes are TRBV30 and TRBJ1-5; D possibly corresponds to TRBD1 (6 bases). CDR3 length: 14 amino acids. The ends were cut back, 0 bases at V and 7 bases at J, with 13 bases in the middle. Germline CDR1 GTSNPN, CDR2 SVGIG (reference sequence). The full variable domain, with the rest looked up from reference TRBV30 and TRBJ1-5, is SQTIHQWPATLVQPVGSPLSLECTVEGTSNPNLYWYRQAAGRGLQLLFYSVGIGQISSEVPQNLSASRPQDRQFILSSKKLLLSDSGFYLCAWSVPTGSQPQHFGDGTRLSIL.

The chain carries TRBV28 and TRBJ2-7, with 12 bases fitting TRBD2. Germline V gene sequence: CDR1 MDHEN, CDR2 SYDVKM. The CDR3 has 16 residues. Trimming took 5 bases from V and 4 from J; bases not matched to a gene: 9. CDR3 sequence: CASSPPQLAGGYEQYF. In DNA, the CDR3 is TGTGCCAGCAGTCCCCCCCAACTAGCGGGAGGATACGAGCAGTACTTC.

The chain couples TRBV7-3 to TRBJ2-1, with TRBD2 matching 12 bases. In germline, CDR1 is SGHTA, CDR2 FQGTGA. The CDR3 is 18 residues long. The V segment lost 4 bases and the J segment 2 bases; nucleotides outside the gene matches: 9. The CDR3 reads CASSSGTSGLLAYNEQFF. Here the CDR3 DNA reads TGTGCCAGCAGCTCGGGGACTAGCGGGCTCCTGGCCTACAATGAGCAGTTCTTC.

This chain uses TRBV9 with TRBJ2-7; perhaps TRBD1 as D (6 bases). Trimming cost V 4 bases and J 2 bases, with 16 bases left between them. Per the germline V gene, CDR1 is SGDLS and CDR2 is YYNGEE. The CDR3 is 15 amino acids. CDR3 coding DNA: TGTGCCAGCAGCCCTAAAGGGGGTGAAGCCTACGAGCAGTACTTC. Translated, it gives CASSPKGGEAYEQYF.

CDR3 in DNA: TGTGCCAGTAGTACGTCCCTAGCGGGGGGAAATGAGCAGTTCTTC. It translates to CASSTSLAGGNEQFF. The chain is built from TRBV19 and TRBJ2-1, with 11 bases identical to TRBD2. J lost 7 bases, V lost 4 bases, and 6 bases had no gene match. The germline gives CDR1 LNHDA, CDR2 SQIVND (reference sequence). This CDR3 is built from 15 residues.

This chain connects TRBV5-5 to TRBJ1-4; D is undetermined. Germline CDR1 is SGHKS and CDR2 is YYEKEE (reference sequence). CDR3 length equals 15 residues. The germline V and J ends were trimmed by 0 bases and 4 bases, with 10 bases remaining between them. The DNA for the CDR3 is TGTGCCAGCAGCTTGGTCGCAGAAGTTAATGAAAAACTGTTTTTT. Translation: CASSLVAEVNEKLFF.

This rearrangement joins TRBV5-1 to TRBJ1-1, with D unclear. V lost 0 bases, J lost 2 bases, and 11 bases lay in between. From germline, CDR1 is SGHRS and CDR2 YFSETQ. The CDR3 has 15 amino acids. CDR3 sequence: CASSLVPGINTEAFF. In DNA form, the CDR3 reads TGCGCCAGCAGCTTGGTGCCGGGGATAAACACTGAAGCTTTCTTT.